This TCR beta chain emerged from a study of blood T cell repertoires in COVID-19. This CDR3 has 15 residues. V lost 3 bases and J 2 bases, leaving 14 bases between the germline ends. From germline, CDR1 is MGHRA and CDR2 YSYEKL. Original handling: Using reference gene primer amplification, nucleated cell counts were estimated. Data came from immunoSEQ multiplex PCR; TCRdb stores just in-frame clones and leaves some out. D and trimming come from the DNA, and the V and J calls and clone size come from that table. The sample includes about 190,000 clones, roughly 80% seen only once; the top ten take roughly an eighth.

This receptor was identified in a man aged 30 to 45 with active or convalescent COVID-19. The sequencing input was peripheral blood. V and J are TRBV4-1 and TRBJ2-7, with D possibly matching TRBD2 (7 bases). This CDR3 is CASSHREGGAYEQYV. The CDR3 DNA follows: TGCGCCAGCAGCCATCGCGAAGGGGGGGCCTACGAGCAGTACGTC.